These 27 T cell receptor beta chains originate from one sample sequenced in a study of blood T cell repertoires in COVID-19. Repertoires were generated with immunoSEQ multiplex PCR, while TCRdb's copy carries only in-frame clones and drops some. The sample holds 95,000 to 110,000 clones; about 89% are singletons and the top ten take 5.1%. What was sequenced was peripheral blood. These receptors all come from a human donor in a cohort sampled during active COVID-19.

The chain carries TRBV28 and TRBJ1-6; the match to TRBD1 covers 10 bases. Trimming at V came to 3 bases and at J to 9 bases, leaving 14 bases not matched to a gene. The CDR3 contains 18 residues. From germline, CDR1 is MDHEN and CDR2 SYDVKM. Here the CDR3 DNA reads TGTGCCAGCAGTTTCCACCCCTGGACAGGGGGAAAGGGTTCACCCCTCCACTTT. Translation: CASSFHPWTGGKGSPLHF.

The chain combines TRBV29-1 with TRBJ1-1, with 11 bases matching TRBD1. J was trimmed by 5 bases and V by 5 bases; bases with no gene match: 7. The CDR3 loop spans 14 amino acids. The germline V gene encodes CDR1 SQVTM and CDR2 ANQGSEA. CDR3 residues: CSVTAGTGGTEAFF. The CDR3 bases are TGCAGCGTTACGGCCGGGACAGGGGGGACTGAAGCTTTCTTT.

The rearrangement links TRBV4-1 to TRBJ2-7, with 8 bases matching TRBD1. The CDR3 has 15 amino acids. V shed 2 bases and J 2 bases; nucleotides not matched to a gene: 5. Germline V gives CDR1 MGHRA, CDR2 YSYEKL. The CDR3 sequence: CASSQLTGAPYEQYF. CDR3 bases: TGCGCCAGCAGCCAATTGACAGGGGCTCCCTACGAGCAGTACTTC.

The chain joins TRBV9 to TRBJ2-2, with 9 bases fitting TRBD1. Germline lookup yields CDR1 SGDLS and CDR2 YYNGEE. This CDR3 has 14 residues. The V segment lost 2 bases and the J segment 6 bases; nucleotides outside the gene matches: 2. CDR3 in DNA: TGTGCCAGCAGCGTCACAGGGGGCGCCGGGGAGCTGTTTTTT. Its protein is CASSVTGGAGELFF.

This chain joins TRBV4-2 and TRBJ2-5; TRBD1 might be the D (6 bases). Germline values: CDR1 LGHNA, CDR2 YNFKEQ. The CDR3 spans 16 residues. Trimming pared 0 bases from V and 4 bases from J, leaving 15 bases between. DNA of the CDR3: TGTGCCAGCAGCCAAGACCGGGGCAGGGGTGGAGAGACCCAGTACTTC. As protein: CASSQDRGRGGETQYF.

V is TRBV4-1 and J is TRBJ2-3; 7 bases map to TRBD2. The V and J ends lost 4 bases and 1 base, in that order; junction bases with no gene match: 8. The CDR3 is 16 amino acids. Germline V gene sequence: CDR1 MGHRA, CDR2 YSYEKL. CDR3 amino acids: CASSPSGGLGTDTQYF. For the CDR3, the DNA is TGCGCCAGCAGCCCCTCGGGAGGCCTCGGCACAGATACGCAGTATTTT.

V is TRBV12-3 or TRBV12-4 and J is TRBJ1-1; D remains ambiguous. CDR3 length: 13 amino acids. The V gene lost 1 base and the J gene lost 9 bases, with 12 bases spanning the gap. CDR3 in amino acids: CASSLGEGPKAFF. CDR3 nucleotides: TGTGCCAGCAGTTTAGGAGAGGGCCCTAAAGCTTTCTTT.

V gene TRBV24-1 combines with J gene TRBJ2-3; 8 nucleotides align to TRBD1. The V segment lost 9 bases and the J segment 4 bases; nucleotides outside the gene matches: 14. The CDR3 runs to 16 residues. CDR1 and CDR2 (germline): KGHDR, SFDVKD. The CDR3 sequence is CATAKNQGAGADTQYF. In DNA, the CDR3 is TGTGCCACCGCTAAAAACCAGGGGGCAGGCGCAGATACGCAGTATTTT.

A single count supports this clone. The chain links TRBV7-2 to TRBJ2-1; 8 bases match TRBD2. The CDR3 has 15 amino acids. Trimming removed 3 bases from V and 3 bases from J; junction bases left unmatched: 4. Germline assignment: CDR1 SGHTA and CDR2 FQGNSA. In DNA form, the CDR3 reads TGTGCCAGCAGCTTTTTCGGGGGGGGCTACAATGAGCAGTTCTTC. This codes for CASSFFGGGYNEQFF.

This sequence joins TRBV27 and TRBJ2-1; D is perhaps TRBD1 (5 bases). Germline assignment: CDR1 MNHEY and CDR2 SMNVEV (reference sequence). V was cut by 6 bases and J by 1 base, with 10 bases left in between. This CDR3 spans 14 amino acids. The CDR3 reads CASSLGLSYNEQFF. The CDR3 bases are TGTGCCAGCAGCCTGGGGCTATCCTACAATGAGCAGTTCTTC.

This clone was detected once. The V and J genes are TRBV11-3 and TRBJ2-7, with D uncertain. The CDR3 is 15 amino acids. Germline CDR1 reads SGHNT; CDR2 reads YENEEA. Trimming pared 4 bases from V and 2 bases from J, leaving 15 bases between. The CDR3 nucleotides are TGTGCCAGCAGCTCCTCCCAACGAGGAGCCTACGAGCAGTACTTC. It specifies CASSSSQRGAYEQYF.

The DNA for the CDR3 is TGTGCCAGCAGCTTAGCGGGAGGGCGTGAGACCCAGTACTTC. This codes for CASSLAGGRETQYF. V and J are TRBV7-9 and TRBJ2-5; TRBD2 matches 7 bases. Germline V CDR1 and CDR2: SEHNR, FQNEAQ (reference sequence). The CDR3 has 14 residues. Trimming took 0 bases from V and 5 from J; bases not matched to a gene: 3.

The genes are TRBV11-3 and TRBJ1-1; D is possibly TRBD1 (5 bases). The CDR3 spans 17 residues. V dropped 0 bases and J dropped 4 bases, with 18 bases sitting between them. Germline V gives CDR1 SGHNT, CDR2 YENEEA. CDR3: CASSLEFPGQGRTEAFF. The CDR3 coding sequence is TGTGCCAGCAGCTTAGAGTTTCCCGGGCAGGGTCGCACTGAAGCTTTCTTT.

The chain uses TRBV5-1 and TRBJ2-1; TRBD2 is a possible D gene (6 bases). The V gene's germline CDR1 is SGHRS and CDR2 YFSETQ. The CDR3 is 15 residues long. V lost 6 bases and J 0 bases, leaving 13 bases between the germline ends. This chain's CDR3 is CASTQDGSSYNEQFF. CDR3 sequence (DNA): TGCGCCAGCACCCAGGACGGGAGCTCCTACAATGAGCAGTTCTTC.

This chain uses TRBV2 with TRBJ2-4; weak D call: TRBD2 (5 bases). V lost 6 bases, J lost 5 bases, and 5 bases lay in between. Germline V lookup: CDR1 SNHLY, CDR2 FYNNEI. The CDR3 contains 11 residues. The CDR3: CASSGENIQYF. The CDR3 DNA is TGTGCCAGCAGCGGGGAAAACATTCAGTACTTC. The full variable domain, in which reference TRBV2 and TRBJ2-4 provide the parts outside the CDR3, is EPEVTQTPSHQVTQMGQEVILRCVPISNHLYFYWYRQILGQKVEFLVSFYNNEISEKSEIFDDQFSVERPDGSNFTLKIRSTKLEDSAMYFCASSGENIQYFGAGTRLSVL.

The rearrangement links TRBV15 to TRBJ1-4; a possible D gene is TRBD1 (5 bases). The V end lost 1 base, the J end lost 3 bases, and 12 bases lay between the germline ends. Germline CDR1 is LNHNV and CDR2 is YYDKDF (reference sequence). The CDR3 has 16 residues. The CDR3 nucleotides are TGTGCCACCAGCAGAGCCCTCCCAGGGTCTAATGAAAAACTGTTTTTT. Its protein product is CATSRALPGSNEKLFF.

The count of this clone is one. V and J are TRBV29-1 and TRBJ2-7, with 7 bases fitting TRBD1. The V and J ends lost 2 bases and 6 bases, in that order; junction bases with no gene match: 4. CDR1 is SQVTM, CDR2 ANQGSEA, per germline. CDR3 size: 12 residues. The CDR3 bases are TGCAGCGTTGAAACAGGGGCGGCCGAGCAGTACTTC. It yields the protein CSVETGAAEQYF.

A word on this clone: Other DNA variants within this sample encode the same CDR3. The rearrangement links TRBV6-1 to TRBJ2-7; D gene ambiguous. V lost 1 base, J lost 4 bases, and 5 bases lay in between. The germline CDR1 and CDR2 sequences are MNHNS and SASEGT. The CDR3 is made up of 12 amino acids. The CDR3: CASSEDIYEQYF. For the CDR3, the DNA is TGTGCCAGCAGTGAAGACATATACGAGCAGTACTTC.

The chain links TRBV18 to TRBJ1-5, with 9 bases identical to TRBD1. The CDR3 spans 14 residues. Germline CDR1 and CDR2: KGHSH and LQKENI. With 6 bases clipped from V and 4 bases from J, the junction kept 4 bases outside the gene matches. The CDR3: CASSPGTGNQPQHF. For the CDR3, the DNA is TGTGCCAGCTCCCCTGGGACAGGGAATCAGCCCCAGCATTTT.

The V and J genes are TRBV10-3 and TRBJ2-3, with 12 bases identical to TRBD2. The length of the CDR3 is 20 residues. Trimming took 3 bases from V and 1 from J; bases not matched to a gene: 14. Germline V gene sequence: CDR1 ENHRY, CDR2 SYGVKD. CDR3 region: CAISDHLAGGANTRTDTQYF. CDR3 nucleotides: TGTGCCATCAGTGACCATCTAGCGGGAGGGGCCAACACGCGCACAGATACGCAGTATTTT.

The V call is TRBV10-3, the J call TRBJ2-3; TRBD2 agrees at 9 bases. Germline CDR1 ENHRY, CDR2 SYGVKD. J gave up 2 bases and V 2 bases, and 8 bases lay outside the gene matches. The CDR3 length is 17 residues. In DNA, the CDR3 is TGTGCCATCAGTGAGGGGAGCGGGAGGTCGAACACAGATACGCAGTATTTT. It is translated as CAISEGSGRSNTDTQYF.

The chain carries TRBV7-2 and TRBJ1-3, with D unresolved. Germline values: CDR1 SGHTA, CDR2 FQGNSA. This CDR3 contains 16 residues. V was cut by 5 bases and J by 1 base, with 15 bases left in between. CDR3 sequence (DNA): TGTGCCAGCAGCCCCCGTGGCGGAAAATCTGGAAACACCATATATTTT. It codes for CASSPRGGKSGNTIYF.

This chain joins TRBV6-1 and TRBJ2-7; tentatively, D is TRBD1 (6 bases). CDR3 length: 14 amino acids. The germline V and J ends were trimmed by 3 bases and 3 bases, with 12 bases remaining between them. Germline CDR1 reads MNHNS; CDR2 reads SASEGT. The CDR3 sequence is CASSDRGQDYEQYF. The CDR3 nucleotides read TGTGCCAGCAGTGATAGGGGACAAGACTACGAGCAGTACTTC.

There are a few counts of this clone. This rearrangement joins TRBV12-5 to TRBJ1-1, with TRBD1 matching 11 bases. The CDR3 is 18 residues long. V dropped 1 base and J dropped 1; count of bases not matched to a gene: 8. CDR1 LGHNT and CDR2 FRNRAP come from the germline V gene. CDR3: CASGLGGTGGWRNTEAFF. The DNA for the CDR3 is TGTGCTAGTGGTTTGGGCGGGACAGGGGGGTGGAGGAACACTGAAGCTTTCTTT. Together with reference TRBV12-5 and TRBJ1-1, the CDR3 gives the full variable domain: DARVTQTPRHKVTEMGQEVTMRCQPILGHNTVFWYRQTMMQGLELLAYFRNRAPLDDSGMPKDRFSAEMPDATLATLKIQPSEPRDSAVYFCASGLGGTGGWRNTEAFFGQGTRLTVV.

The V and J genes are TRBV15 and TRBJ2-1; 10 nucleotides align to TRBD2. J was trimmed by 7 bases and V by 0 bases; bases with no gene match: 12. Germline V lookup: CDR1 LNHNV, CDR2 YYDKDF (reference sequence). The CDR3 has 18 amino acids. The CDR3 loop reads CATSRDISGRAFNNEQFF. The CDR3 coding sequence is TGTGCCACCAGCAGAGATATAAGCGGGAGGGCCTTCAATAATGAGCAGTTCTTC.

V gene TRBV5-6 combines with J gene TRBJ1-2; tentatively, D is TRBD1 (5 bases). This CDR3 region has 14 residues. Trimming pared 0 bases from V and 4 bases from J, leaving 10 bases between. Germline lookup yields CDR1 SGHDT and CDR2 YYEEEE. The CDR3 region is CASSLEGMTYGYTF. CDR3 nucleotides: TGTGCCAGCAGCTTGGAGGGGATGACCTATGGCTACACCTTC.

V is TRBV11-2 and J is TRBJ2-5, with TRBD1 matching 10 bases. This CDR3 is built from 15 residues. Unmatched junction bases numbered 5, after V lost 5 bases and J lost 2 bases. From germline, CDR1 is SGHAT and CDR2 FQNNGV. CDR3 region: CASSPWTGGQETQYF. The CDR3 nucleotides read TGTGCCAGCAGCCCATGGACAGGGGGGCAAGAGACCCAGTACTTC.